Sequencing of this T cell receptor (beta chain) was carried out in a study of T cell repertoires in cytomegalovirus infection. Study-level background: Public TCR beta signatures provided an indication of both CMV infection and a matching HLA type.

MiXCR, applied by TCRdb to the reads, yields one record per CDR3 protein. The table records 250,000 to 300,000 distinct CDR3 sequences, roughly a fifth of them present only once. V lost 6 bases, J lost 10 bases, and 12 bases lay in between. Per germline, CDR1 KGHDR and CDR2 SFDVKD. CDR3 length: 12 residues. Worth noting for this clonotype: Its antigen is not known.

Study-wide findings and caveats: The ex vivo response was dominated by HLA-C-restricted CMV-specific TCR beta clonotypes. Public TCR beta family frequency separated CMV-and-HLA carriers, including in an independent cohort.

The chain recombines TRBV24-1 with TRBJ2-1, with a tentative D call TRBD1 (6 bases). This sequence was found in a human donor in good health (CMV status not recorded). Some clones in this sample may be carry-over from other donors' samples. Sequences were derived from cultured PBMCs, sampled from culture after CMV antigen stimulation. CDR3 protein: CATSHRDGEQFF. For the CDR3, the DNA is TGTGCCACCAGTCACAGGGATGGGGAGCAGTTCTTC.